One and the same sample provided the 30 T cell receptor beta chains below, sequenced in a study of PD-1 blockade in mismatch repair-deficient tumors. The table came from immunoSEQ multiplex PCR; TCRdb's copy has only in-frame clones and leaves some out. The sample holds tens of thousands of clones, about nine tenths seen once. The material sequenced was peripheral blood, taken 52 weeks after starting pembrolizumab. All receptors derive from an adult with mismatch repair-deficient cancer.

The CDR3 reads CASIDDERGQDPTGRAGNTIYF. CDR3 sequence (DNA): TGCGCCAGCATCGACGATGAGAGGGGTCAAGACCCGACAGGGCGAGCCGGAAACACCATATATTTT. The rearrangement uses TRBV4-3 and TRBJ1-3; 7 bases align to TRBD1. V shed 7 bases and J 4 bases; nucleotides not matched to a gene: 31. There are 22 residues in the CDR3. CDR1 and CDR2 (germline): LGHNA, YSLEER.

CDR3: CASRLGRGLVQFF. The CDR3 nucleotides are TGTGCCAGCAGGCTGGGTCGGGGTCTGGTGCAGTTCTTC. V is TRBV27 and J is TRBJ2-1; weak D call: TRBD2 (5 bases). The ends were cut back, 6 bases at V and 12 bases at J, with 18 bases in the middle. The germline CDR1 and CDR2 sequences are MNHEY and SMNVEV (reference sequence). The CDR3 runs to 13 residues.

The chain employs TRBV5-4 and TRBJ2-7, with a tentative D call TRBD1 (6 bases). Germline loops: CDR1 SGHNT, CDR2 YYREEE (reference sequence). The CDR3 extends over 15 amino acids. Deletions cut 0 bases from V and 2 bases from J, with 12 bases between. CDR3 region: CASSLDQGTTYEQYF. In nucleotides, the CDR3 is TGTGCCAGCAGCTTGGATCAGGGGACAACCTACGAGCAGTACTTC.

The V call is TRBV6-4, the J call TRBJ2-2, with D perhaps matching TRBD1 or TRBD2 (5 bases each). V lost 0 bases to trimming and J lost 7 bases, with 6 bases between them. Germline assignment: CDR1 MRHNA and CDR2 SNTAGT. This CDR3 contains 13 residues. CDR3: CASSDSGDGELFF. The CDR3, as DNA: TGTGCCAGCAGTGACTCGGGGGACGGGGAGCTGTTTTTT.

This sequence joins TRBV30 and TRBJ2-7, with no clear D. Germline values: CDR1 GTSNPN, CDR2 SVGIG (reference sequence). The CDR3 is 11 residues long. V lost 1 base and J 2 bases, leaving 3 bases between the germline ends. The CDR3 protein is CAWSAAYEQYF. CDR3 DNA sequence: TGTGCCTGGAGTGCGGCCTACGAGCAGTACTTC.

The V and J genes are TRBV4-2 and TRBJ2-2; possible D gene TRBD1, 7 bases. Deletions cut 0 bases from V and 4 bases from J, with 15 bases between. Germline CDR1 and CDR2: LGHNA and YNFKEQ. The CDR3 is made up of 17 amino acids. CDR3 nucleotides: TGTGCCAGCAGCCAAGAGCCTCGGCAGGGGGGCACCGGGGAGCTGTTTTTT. This codes for CASSQEPRQGGTGELFF.

The chain carries TRBV29-1 and TRBJ2-7, with 12 bases aligning to TRBD1. This CDR3 is 13 amino acids long. The V gene end was trimmed by 7 bases and the J gene end by 2 bases; junction bases not matched to a gene: 3. Germline V gives CDR1 SQVTM, CDR2 ANQGSEA. The CDR3 sequence is CSARDRGPYEQYF. In nucleotides, the CDR3 is TGCAGCGCCAGGGACAGGGGGCCCTACGAGCAGTACTTC.

This chain links TRBV28 with TRBJ1-4; D call uncertain. There are 12 residues in the CDR3. Germline V CDR1 and CDR2: MDHEN, SYDVKM. V was pared by 6 bases and J by 8 bases, with 10 bases between. CDR3 residues: CASSSPREKLFF. CDR3 DNA: TGTGCCAGCAGCTCCCCCCGGGAAAAACTGTTTTTT.

The gene calls are TRBV7-2 and TRBJ2-7; 8 bases match TRBD2. The V gene's germline CDR1 is SGHTA and CDR2 FQGNSA. V gave up 3 bases and J gave up 4 bases; unmatched junction bases: 11. The CDR3 runs 16 residues. The CDR3 reads CASSLDESGSGYEQYF. The DNA of the CDR3 is TGTGCCAGCAGCTTGGACGAAAGCGGGAGTGGGTACGAGCAGTACTTC.

The chain combines TRBV4-1 with TRBJ2-1; 14 bases agree with TRBD2. Germline CDR1 and CDR2: MGHRA and YSYEKL. This CDR3 spans 17 amino acids. Trimming at V came to 4 bases and at J to 3 bases, leaving 5 bases not matched to a gene. The CDR3 here is CASSRGGLAGVYNEQFF. The CDR3 DNA follows: TGCGCCAGCAGCCGGGGGGGACTAGCGGGAGTCTACAATGAGCAGTTCTTC.

The chain employs TRBV5-6 and TRBJ2-3; D remains unclear. CDR1 and CDR2 (germline): SGHDT, YYEEEE. The V end lost 0 bases, the J end lost 6 bases, and 11 bases lay between the germline ends. The CDR3 sequence is 14 residues long. CDR3 DNA sequence: TGTGCCAGCAGCTTGGGGTCGGGTTTGGATACGCAGTATTTT. Translated: CASSLGSGLDTQYF.

The chain carries TRBV9 and TRBJ2-1, with TRBD2 matching 8 bases. The CDR3 spans 16 residues. Germline V gene lookup returns CDR1 SGDLS and CDR2 YYNGEE. Germline trimming cut 0 bases from V and 1 base from J; bases unmatched to any gene: 3. The CDR3, as DNA: TGTGCCAGCAGCGTAGAACGGGAGGGTTCCTACAATGAGCAGTTCTTC. Encoded protein: CASSVEREGSYNEQFF.

This chain connects TRBV19 to TRBJ1-1; maybe TRBD1 (6 bases). Trimming pared 3 bases from V and 4 bases from J, leaving 15 bases between. The CDR3 runs to 15 residues. The germline V gene has CDR1 LNHDA and CDR2 SQIVND (reference sequence). In DNA, the CDR3 is TGTGCCAGTAGTATTAGCGCAGGGGATGTCACTGAAGCTTTCTTT. Protein product: CASSISAGDVTEAFF. Complete variable domain (other parts from reference TRBV19 and TRBJ1-1): DGGITQSPKYLFRKEGQNVTLSCEQNLNHDAMYWYRQDPGQGLRLIYYSQIVNDFQKGDIAEGYSVSREKKESFPLTVTSAQKNPTAFYLCASSISAGDVTEAFFGQGTRLTVV.

The rearrangement links TRBV9 to TRBJ2-5; possibly TRBD1 or TRBD2 for D (5 bases each). The CDR3 covers 15 residues. V lost 0 bases to trimming and J lost 5 bases, with 14 bases between them. Germline V gene data show CDR1 as SGDLS and CDR2 as YYNGEE. CDR3 region: CASSVGGGTGETQYF. The CDR3 bases are TGTGCCAGCAGCGTAGGGGGTGGGACGGGCGAGACCCAGTACTTC.

V is TRBV27 and J is TRBJ2-5; 10 bases are shared with TRBD1. Germline CDR1 MNHEY, CDR2 SMNVEV (reference sequence). The CDR3 is made up of 16 amino acids. With 4 bases clipped from V and 0 bases from J, the junction kept 5 bases outside the gene matches. CDR3 residues: CASSSLGQGDQETQYF. Written as DNA, the CDR3 is TGTGCCAGCAGTTCCCTCGGACAGGGGGACCAAGAGACCCAGTACTTC.

The J gene is TRBJ1-3, the V gene TRBV2; unclear D gene. Trimming shortened V by 4 bases and J by 0 bases, and 7 bases separated the two germline ends. This CDR3 comprises 14 residues. CDR1 and CDR2 from the germline V gene are SNHLY and FYNNEI. The DNA for the CDR3 is TGTGCCAGCAGTGCAACAAGCTCTGGAAACACCATATATTTT. Its translation is CASSATSSGNTIYF.

This chain links TRBV4-1 with TRBJ2-1, with 7 bases fitting TRBD2. J lost 15 bases, V lost 2 bases, and 16 bases had no gene match. This CDR3 has 15 residues. The germline CDR1 and CDR2 sequences are MGHRA and YSYEKL. The CDR3: CASSQPLSGSPRRFF. The CDR3 DNA reads TGCGCCAGCAGCCAACCACTTAGCGGGTCCCCACGGCGGTTCTTC.

In DNA, the CDR3 is TGTGCCAGCAGCGCTAGCGGGAGCCCCTCCTACAATGAGCAGTTCTTC. This codes for CASSASGSPSYNEQFF. This sequence joins TRBV5-6 and TRBJ2-1; 10 positions match TRBD2. Germline CDR1 is SGHDT and CDR2 is YYEEEE. V lost 4 bases, J lost 0 bases, and 4 bases stayed unmatched. CDR3 length: 16 amino acids. Using reference TRBV5-6 and TRBJ2-1 for the parts outside the CDR3, the full variable domain is DAGVTQSPTHLIKTRGQQVTLRCSPKSGHDTVSWYQQALGQGPQFIFQYYEEEERQRGNFPDRFSGHQFPNYSSELNVNALLLGDSALYLCASSASGSPSYNEQFFGPGTRLTVL.

CDR3 protein: CASSYGQGIFYMNTEAFF. DNA for the CDR3: TGTGCCAGCAGCTATGGACAGGGAATCTTCTACATGAACACTGAAGCTTTCTTT. The chain has TRBV5-6 and TRBJ1-1, with 8 bases aligning to TRBD1. The germline gives CDR1 SGHDT, CDR2 YYEEEE. Trimming took 3 bases from V and 0 from J; bases not matched to a gene: 13. The length of the CDR3 is 18 residues. The variable domain in full, completed from reference TRBV5-6 and TRBJ1-1, reads DAGVTQSPTHLIKTRGQQVTLRCSPKSGHDTVSWYQQALGQGPQFIFQYYEEEERQRGNFPDRFSGHQFPNYSSELNVNALLLGDSALYLCASSYGQGIFYMNTEAFFGQGTRLTVV.

The rearrangement links TRBV28 to TRBJ2-1, with TRBD2 identical over 12 bases. The germline V gene has CDR1 MDHEN and CDR2 SYDVKM. The V segment lost 5 bases and the J segment 0 bases; nucleotides outside the gene matches: 11. CDR3 length: 19 residues. CDR3: CASSPTLAGGVFSYNEQFF. Here the CDR3 DNA reads TGTGCCAGCAGTCCCACTCTAGCGGGAGGGGTTTTCTCCTACAATGAGCAGTTCTTC.

V is TRBV27 and J is TRBJ1-5; D is possibly TRBD1 (6 bases). CDR1 is MNHEY and CDR2 is SMNVEV in the germline V gene (reference sequence). V was pared by 2 bases and J by 0 bases, with 14 bases between. This CDR3 is 17 amino acids long. The CDR3 is CASSLTGQSGSNQPQHF. For the CDR3, the DNA is TGTGCCAGCAGTTTAACCGGACAGAGCGGTAGCAATCAGCCCCAGCATTTT.

The chain recombines TRBV12-5 with TRBJ1-1; 12 positions match TRBD1. Germline CDR1 LGHNT, CDR2 FRNRAP. The V and J ends lost 1 base and 0 bases, in that order; junction bases with no gene match: 12. The CDR3 is made up of 20 amino acids. The CDR3 loop is CASGLAGTGGKSMVNTEAFF. The DNA of the CDR3 is TGTGCTAGTGGTTTGGCTGGGACAGGGGGCAAATCAATGGTGAACACTGAAGCTTTCTTT.

J is TRBJ1-2 and V is TRBV7-8; D gene uncertain. The CDR3 is made up of 13 amino acids. Trimming removed 1 base at V and 11 bases at J, with 14 bases between. CDR1 is SGHVS and CDR2 is FQNEAQ in the germline V gene. CDR3: CASSLEVGRLYTF. The CDR3 DNA reads as TGTGCCAGCAGCTTAGAAGTTGGGAGGTTGTACACCTTC. The variable domain in full, completed from reference TRBV7-8 and TRBJ1-2, reads GAGVSQSPRYKVAKRGQDVALRCDPISGHVSLFWYQQALGQGPEFLTYFQNEAQLDKSGLPSDRFFAERPEGSVSTLKIQRTQQEDSAVYLCASSLEVGRLYTFGSGTRLTVV.

The chain uses TRBV18 and TRBJ1-2; D may be TRBD1 (5 bases). The germline V and J ends were trimmed by 5 bases and 2 bases, with 18 bases remaining between them. Germline CDR1 reads KGHSH; CDR2 reads LQKENI. This CDR3 has 16 amino acids. The CDR3 is CASSANPGPANYGYTF. The CDR3, as DNA: TGTGCCAGCTCAGCAAATCCGGGACCCGCAAACTATGGCTACACCTTC.

The rearrangement joins TRBV30 to TRBJ2-5; 9 bases match TRBD2. The J segment lost 2 bases and the V segment lost 1 base, leaving 8 bases of the junction unmatched. The CDR3 runs 16 residues. Germline V CDR1 and CDR2: GTSNPN, SVGIG (reference sequence). The CDR3 DNA sequence: TGTGCCTGGAGTGGGTTTAGACTAGCGGTTCAAGAGACCCAGTACTTC. It encodes CAWSGFRLAVQETQYF.

The count of this clone is one. J is TRBJ2-7 and V is TRBV7-8; D is undetermined. The CDR3 extends over 13 amino acids. V was trimmed by 3 bases and J by 4 bases, leaving 10 bases between them. CDR1 and CDR2 (germline): SGHVS, FQNEAQ. The CDR3 sequence is CASSLSLAYEQYF. The CDR3 nucleotides are TGTGCCAGCAGCTTGTCCCTGGCTTACGAGCAGTACTTC.

The chain recombines TRBV30 with TRBJ2-2; D perhaps matches TRBD1 (5 bases). Per germline, CDR1 GTSNPN and CDR2 SVGIG (reference sequence). Trimming removed 3 bases from V and 3 bases from J, with 11 bases in between. The CDR3 sequence is 14 residues long. CDR3 in amino acids: CAWRGRADTGELFF. The CDR3 bases are TGTGCCTGGAGGGGCAGGGCGGACACCGGGGAGCTGTTTTTT.

This clone appeared once. The rearrangement uses TRBV5-1 and TRBJ2-7; 9 bases are shared with TRBD1. This CDR3 is 15 amino acids long. J lost 3 bases, V lost 3 bases, and 7 bases had no gene match. Germline lookup yields CDR1 SGHRS and CDR2 YFSETQ. The CDR3 DNA sequence: TGCGCCAGCAGCTCCGGACAGGGGTCTTACTACGAGCAGTACTTC. Its translation: CASSSGQGSYYEQYF.

V is TRBV5-1 and J is TRBJ1-2, with D tentatively TRBD1 (6 bases). V lost 1 base and J 1 base, leaving 17 bases between the germline ends. Per the germline V gene, CDR1 is SGHRS and CDR2 is YFSETQ. CDR3 length: 17 residues. The CDR3 region has the DNA TGCGCCAGCAGCTTGAAAGCAGGGGCGTCCTATAACTATGGCTACACCTTC. Protein product: CASSLKAGASYNYGYTF.

V is TRBV11-3 and J is TRBJ2-3; possible D gene TRBD2, 6 bases. Germline V gives CDR1 SGHNT, CDR2 YENEEA. V was clipped by 3 bases and J by 1 base, with 8 bases between them. CDR3 length: 14 amino acids. Written as DNA, the CDR3 is TGTGCCAGCAGCTTCGCTAGCGGCACAGATACGCAGTATTTT. This encodes CASSFASGTDTQYF.